The 23 T cell receptor beta chains listed next were all sequenced from one sample in a study of vaccination effects on CD4 cells after COVID-19. Pools of viral peptides were used by the ViraFEST assay to expand antigen-specific CD4+ T cells ahead of sequencing. Scientists isolated CD4+ T cells after a roughly ten-day culture period ended. The person's infection with SARS-CoV-2, confirmed by PCR, took place between March and December 2020. Their target antigens are unknown. The method was immunoSEQ multiplex PCR; TCRdb's version includes in-frame clones alone and lacks a portion of them. The sample carries around 25,000 clones, approximately 69% recorded once. Source: CD4+ T cells from PBMCs cultured with SARS-CoV-2 spike peptides, taken before COVID-19 vaccination. All receptors come from a human donor who had a prior SARS-CoV-2 infection.

The chain carries TRBV2 and TRBJ2-5; D might be TRBD1 (6 bases). Germline V lookup: CDR1 SNHLY, CDR2 FYNNEI. This CDR3 region has 14 residues. Trimming cost V 1 base and J 0 bases, with 6 bases left between them. The CDR3 DNA is TGTGCCAGCAGTGAAGGGACAGACCAAGAGACCCAGTACTTC. Its translation: CASSEGTDQETQYF.

The chain joins TRBV5-1 to TRBJ2-3; 11 bases are shared with TRBD1. This CDR3 is built from 14 residues. The ends lost 6 bases at V and 6 bases at J; junction bases unmatched: 6. Germline CDR1 is SGHRS and CDR2 is YFSETQ. The CDR3 is CASTGTGGGDTQYF. CDR3 sequence (DNA): TGCGCCAGCACCGGGACAGGGGGTGGGGATACGCAGTATTTT.

In this sample, this clone turned up a few times. The V call is TRBV19, the J call TRBJ1-6; a weak D match, TRBD1 (5 bases). Germline assignment: CDR1 LNHDA and CDR2 SQIVND (reference sequence). This CDR3 has 18 residues. V lost 5 bases and J lost 3, with 20 bases in between. The CDR3 is CASSLKPPGTVYNSPLHF. The CDR3 DNA sequence: TGTGCCAGTAGTCTCAAACCCCCAGGGACCGTCTATAATTCACCCCTCCACTTT.

The rearrangement joins TRBV6-5 to TRBJ1-3; 7 bases agree with TRBD1. The CDR3 has 14 residues. V was pared by 9 bases and J by 3 bases, with 8 bases of the junction left unmatched. Germline V lookup: CDR1 MNHEY, CDR2 SVGAGI. CDR3 sequence: CASTSGTDGNTIYF. CDR3 bases: TGTGCCAGTACTTCCGGGACAGATGGAAACACCATATATTTT.

The V gene is TRBV23-1, the J gene TRBJ2-4; no reliable D call. TRBV23-1 qualifies as an ORF whose function is uncertain. This CDR3 is 15 amino acids long. Between the trimmed V and J ends, which lost 6 bases and 1 base, there was a span of 13 bases. This CDR3 reads CASSRTGPAKNIQYF. Written as DNA, the CDR3 is TGCGCCAGCAGCCGGACCGGGCCCGCCAAAAACATTCAGTACTTC.

CDR3 coding DNA: TGCGCCAGCAGCCCGCGCCCAGAGGGCACAGATACGCAGTATTTT. This sequence encodes CASSPRPEGTDTQYF. The V gene is TRBV4-3, the J gene TRBJ2-3; no firm D call. Trimming took off 4 bases at V and 1 base at J, with 12 bases between the two ends. CDR3 length: 15 amino acids. Germline CDR1 LGHNA, CDR2 YSLEER.

In its sample, this clone ranks as large (0.1 to 1%). The J gene is TRBJ1-4, the V gene TRBV6-2 or TRBV6-3; no definite D call. The CDR3 length is 15 residues. The V end lost 2 bases, the J end lost 6 bases, and 13 bases lay between the germline ends. CDR1 is MNHEY, CDR2 SVGEGT, per germline. The CDR3 nucleotides are TGTGCCAGCAGTTACGAGGGAGTTCCCGATGAAAAACTGTTTTTT. Its protein product is CASSYEGVPDEKLFF.

This clone was detected only a few times. This CDR3 is CASSQGPYEQYF. CDR3 in DNA: TGTGCCAGCAGTCAGGGGCCCTACGAGCAGTACTTC. The chain is built from TRBV28 and TRBJ2-7, with D perhaps TRBD1 (6 bases). This CDR3 contains 12 residues. The germline V gene encodes CDR1 MDHEN and CDR2 SYDVKM. V was pared by 5 bases and J by 2 bases, with 7 bases between.

In this sample, this clone turned up a few times. The V call is TRBV5-1, the J call TRBJ2-7; D is perhaps TRBD2 (6 bases). Germline V gene sequence: CDR1 SGHRS, CDR2 YFSETQ. The CDR3 has 13 amino acids. V lost 0 bases, J lost 6 bases, and 10 bases lay in between. The CDR3 DNA reads TGCGCCAGCAGCTTGGGGACTAAATCCGAGCAGTACTTC. Its translation is CASSLGTKSEQYF.

The V call is TRBV7-3, the J call TRBJ2-7; TRBD1 matches at 7 bases. This CDR3 spans 15 amino acids. Germline values: CDR1 SGHTA, CDR2 FQGTGA. Trimming cost V 5 bases and J 4 bases; bases outside gene matches: 11. The DNA of the CDR3 is TGTGCCAGCAGCACGAACCCTGGGACAGCTTACGAGCAGTACTTC. Translation: CASSTNPGTAYEQYF.

V usage is TRBV6-5 and J usage is TRBJ1-5; D is unclear. Trimming pared 6 bases from V and 2 bases from J, leaving 11 bases between. Germline values: CDR1 MNHEY, CDR2 SVGAGI. CDR3 length: 14 residues. CDR3 sequence reads: CASSPPGGNQPQHF. CDR3 DNA: TGTGCCAGCAGCCCCCCCGGGGGCAATCAGCCCCAGCATTTT.

The rearrangement links TRBV6-5 to TRBJ1-5; no clear D gene. V gave up 6 bases and J gave up 3 bases, with 12 bases separating them. Germline CDR1 MNHEY, CDR2 SVGAGI. The CDR3 length is 14 residues. CDR3 sequence (DNA): TGTGCCAGCAGCGACCGGGCTGCCAATCAGCCCCAGCATTTT. Protein: CASSDRAANQPQHF.

The V call is TRBV6-2 or TRBV6-3, the J call TRBJ2-3; TRBD2 matches at 7 bases. CDR1 is MNHEY, CDR2 SVGEGT, per germline. J gave up 4 bases and V 5 bases, and 12 bases lay outside the gene matches. CDR3 length equals 16 residues. The CDR3 loop is CASSPRRGSWADTQYF. CDR3 bases: TGTGCCAGCAGTCCACGGCGGGGGAGCTGGGCAGATACGCAGTATTTT.

This chain joins TRBV30 and TRBJ1-6; 8 bases match TRBD1. CDR3 length: 17 residues. V lost 3 bases and J lost 7; bases outside the gene matches: 14. The germline CDR1 and CDR2 sequences are GTSNPN and SVGIG (reference sequence). CDR3 protein: CAWRRPVGQGGNSPLHF. CDR3 sequence (DNA): TGTGCCTGGAGGCGACCCGTAGGACAGGGTGGCAATTCACCCCTCCACTTT.

J is TRBJ2-2 and V is TRBV5-1, with 8 bases identical to TRBD1. After removal of 4 bases from V and 5 bases from J, the junction contained 7 bases not matched to a gene. CDR1 is SGHRS and CDR2 is YFSETQ in the germline V gene. The CDR3 extends over 15 amino acids. Written as DNA, the CDR3 is TGCGCCAGCAGCCCGGACAGGGTGTTGACCGGGGAGCTGTTTTTT. Translating gives CASSPDRVLTGELFF.

This rearrangement joins TRBV7-6 to TRBJ1-1; 7 bases line up with TRBD1. The CDR3 is made up of 16 amino acids. J gave up 2 bases and V 0 bases, and 6 bases lay outside the gene matches. Germline V gene sequence: CDR1 SGHVS, CDR2 FNYEAQ. The CDR3 DNA reads TGTGCCAGCAGCTTAGCGCTTAGGGACAGTAACACTGAAGCTTTCTTT. Protein sequence: CASSLALRDSNTEAFF.

The chain recombines TRBV21-1 with TRBJ2-5; TRBD2 is taken as the D call from the table, unchecked against the DNA. TRBV21-1 is described as a pseudogene. The CDR3 length is 21 residues. The CDR3 coding sequence is TGTGCCAGCACCCTTACACTACCCGCAAGGACTAGCGGGAGAGTCGGGCAGACCCAGTACTTC. Its protein product is CASTLTLPARTSGRVGQTQYF.

V and J are TRBV7-2 and TRBJ2-3, with TRBD2 matching over 7 bases. The CDR3 contains 17 residues. Trimming cost V 5 bases and J 11 bases; bases outside gene matches: 22. Germline V gene lookup returns CDR1 SGHTA and CDR2 FQGNSA. The CDR3: CASSLRGEGLPPMWQYF. The CDR3 DNA reads as TGTGCCAGCAGCCTACGGGGGGAGGGACTACCTCCTATGTGGCAGTATTTT.

The V call is TRBV18, the J call TRBJ1-2, with D possibly matching TRBD1 (5 bases). In germline, CDR1 is KGHSH, CDR2 LQKENI. The CDR3 has 15 amino acids. Deletions cut 1 base from V and 3 bases from J, with 12 bases between. CDR3 sequence reads: CASSPRNGADYGYTF. In DNA form, the CDR3 reads TGTGCCAGCTCACCACGTAATGGGGCTGACTATGGCTACACCTTC.

V and J are TRBV5-4 and TRBJ1-1; D gene unclear. The ends were cut back, 4 bases at V and 8 bases at J, with 21 bases in the middle. From germline, CDR1 is SGHNT and CDR2 YYREEE (reference sequence). This CDR3 region has 15 residues. The CDR3 DNA is TGTGCCAGCAGCCCTTGGGCCGAACGGAGCTTCGAAGCTTTCTTT. This codes for CASSPWAERSFEAFF.

This chain links TRBV11-3 with TRBJ1-1, with TRBD1 matching over 10 bases. This CDR3 contains 17 residues. J gave up 4 bases and V 5 bases, and 13 bases lay outside the gene matches. Germline V gene sequence: CDR1 SGHNT, CDR2 YENEEA. The CDR3 sequence is CASSDPSRQGAGTEAFF. CDR3 coding DNA: TGTGCCAGCAGCGATCCGAGCCGACAGGGGGCGGGCACTGAAGCTTTCTTT.

The genes are TRBV4-1 and TRBJ2-5; either TRBD1 or TRBD2 may supply D (6 bases each). V lost 1 base and J 2 bases, leaving 14 bases between the germline ends. The CDR3 spans 16 residues. Germline CDR1 MGHRA, CDR2 YSYEKL. The CDR3 sequence is CASSQVGAGTQETQYF. The CDR3 DNA reads as TGCGCCAGCAGCCAAGTTGGGGCGGGGACACAAGAGACCCAGTACTTC.

There are a few counts of this clone. This chain connects TRBV3-1 (or the pseudogene TRBV3-2) to TRBJ1-5; possibly TRBD1 for D (5 bases). Trimming took off 3 bases at V and 5 bases at J, with 5 bases between the two ends. There are 12 residues in the CDR3. The germline V gene has CDR1 LGHDT and CDR2 YNNKEL (reference sequence). The CDR3 sequence: CASSQGHQPQHF. In DNA, the CDR3 is TGTGCCAGCAGCCAGGGGCATCAGCCCCAGCATTTT.